Sequencing of this T cell receptor beta chain was carried out in a study of blood T cell repertoires in COVID-19. Across the study: PBMCs, B-cell-depleted T cells, or T cells provided the cDNA or gDNA that made up the material.

Participants were aged about 18 to 100 years from approximately 25 US areas. Recovered Cohort 3 donors showed two negative PCRs, clearance, or symptom resolution. The junction had 13 bases not matched to a gene; V was cut back by 3 bases and J by 0 bases. Looked up from germline, CDR1 is LNHDA and CDR2 is SQIVND (reference sequence). The CDR3 contains 20 residues. Libraries were prepared by immunoSEQ multiplex PCR; TCRdb keeps only in-frame clonotypes and omits some of them. Of 490,000 or so clones in the sample, 85% to 90% are singletons; the top ten hold about 2%. The sequence came from a middle-aged woman who had recovered from COVID-19. The chain carries TRBV19 and TRBJ2-1, with 11 nucleotides matching TRBD2. The sequenced sample was PBMCs or T cells enriched from blood (not recorded which). This CDR3 is CASSIKGLAGGRSSYNEQFF. Written as DNA, the CDR3 is TGTGCCAGTAGTATTAAGGGCCTAGCGGGAGGCCGAAGCTCCTACAATGAGCAGTTCTTC.